Following are 7 T cell receptor beta chains from one sample sequenced in a study of blood T cells in healthy people across ages. The authors ran a second PCR of 7 to 11 cycles using a sample-barcoded 5' primer and a J-beta primer mix. TCRdb reprocessed the 5' RACE reads with MiXCR, giving one entry per CDR3 protein. The sample holds fewer than 900,000 distinct CDR3 sequences, 36% seen once. The material sequenced was blood. The source of these receptors is a man between 18 and 35 years old in good health.

This clonotype was counted only a few times. The V and J genes are TRBV10-3 and TRBJ2-2; D is ambiguous. This CDR3 spans 17 amino acids. The V gene's germline CDR1 is ENHRY and CDR2 SYGVKD. Deletions cut 2 bases from V and 0 bases from J, with 13 bases between. CDR3 coding DNA: TGTGCCATCAGTGAGGAAGATGGCAGTCCGAACACCGGGGAGCTGTTTTTT. It encodes CAISEEDGSPNTGELFF.

This rearrangement joins TRBV2 to TRBJ2-3; maybe TRBD2 (6 bases). Germline-derived CDR1 and CDR2 are SNHLY and FYNNEI. The CDR3 runs to 15 residues. V was cut by 3 bases and J by 4 bases, with 14 bases left in between. The CDR3 sequence: CASSDTSRAPDTQYF. DNA of the CDR3: TGTGCCAGCAGTGATACTAGCCGGGCCCCAGATACGCAGTATTTT.

This chain joins TRBV5-1 and TRBJ2-6, with a tentative D call TRBD1 (6 bases). CDR1 is SGHRS and CDR2 is YFSETQ in the germline V gene. The CDR3 runs to 15 residues. V dropped 3 bases and J dropped 3 bases, with 10 bases sitting between them. CDR3 DNA: TGCGCCAGCAGCTCGGGACACCTTGGGGCCAACGTCCTGACTTTC. The encoded protein is CASSSGHLGANVLTF.

Comment on this clonotype: One end of the junction is discordant with germline, which a read error may explain. The gene calls are TRBV2 and TRBJ1-4; TRBD1 matches 7 bases. This CDR3 has 15 amino acids. Germline values: CDR1 SNHLY, CDR2 FYNNEI. CDR3 nucleotide sequence: TGTGCCAGCAGCCGGGACAGACCAACTAATGAAGAACTGTTTTTT. Translating it yields CASSRDRPTNEELFF.

The chain is built from TRBV5-1 and TRBJ1-1; 10 bases align to TRBD1. Germline V lookup: CDR1 SGHRS, CDR2 YFSETQ. With V trimmed by 4 bases and J by 4 bases, 7 bases remained unmatched. The CDR3 has 15 residues. DNA for the CDR3: TGCGCCAGCAGCAAGGACAGGGGGGACCTCACTGAAGCTTTCTTT. As protein: CASSKDRGDLTEAFF.

This clonotype was picked up many times. The V call is TRBV5-1, the J call TRBJ2-1; 9 nucleotides line up with TRBD1. Germline values: CDR1 SGHRS, CDR2 YFSETQ. Trimming removed 0 bases from V and 6 bases from J; junction bases left unmatched: 4. The CDR3 runs 15 residues. Written as DNA, the CDR3 is TGCGCCAGCAGCTTGGTCGGGACAGGGACCAATGAGCAGTTCTTC. Translating gives CASSLVGTGTNEQFF.

The chain carries TRBV4-2 and TRBJ1-5; D is perhaps TRBD1 (6 bases). CDR1 and CDR2 (germline): LGHNA, YNFKEQ. Trimming shortened V by 4 bases and J by 5 bases, and 18 bases separated the two germline ends. This CDR3 has 16 amino acids. The CDR3 protein is CASSLRQALSDQPQHF. The DNA for the CDR3 is TGTGCCAGCAGCCTTCGACAGGCCCTTTCGGATCAGCCCCAGCATTTT.